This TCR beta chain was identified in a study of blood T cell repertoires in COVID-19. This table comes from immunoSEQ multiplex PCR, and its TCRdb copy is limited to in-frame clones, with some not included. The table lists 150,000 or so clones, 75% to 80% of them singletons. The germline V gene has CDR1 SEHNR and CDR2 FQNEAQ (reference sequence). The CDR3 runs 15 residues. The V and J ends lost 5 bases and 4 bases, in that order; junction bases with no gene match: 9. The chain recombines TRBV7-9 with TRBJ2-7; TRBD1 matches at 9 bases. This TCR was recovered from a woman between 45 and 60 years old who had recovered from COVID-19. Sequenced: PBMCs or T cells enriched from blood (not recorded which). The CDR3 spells CASSAPGQGTYEQYF. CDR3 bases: TGTGCCAGCAGCGCACCGGGACAGGGAACGTACGAGCAGTACTTC.